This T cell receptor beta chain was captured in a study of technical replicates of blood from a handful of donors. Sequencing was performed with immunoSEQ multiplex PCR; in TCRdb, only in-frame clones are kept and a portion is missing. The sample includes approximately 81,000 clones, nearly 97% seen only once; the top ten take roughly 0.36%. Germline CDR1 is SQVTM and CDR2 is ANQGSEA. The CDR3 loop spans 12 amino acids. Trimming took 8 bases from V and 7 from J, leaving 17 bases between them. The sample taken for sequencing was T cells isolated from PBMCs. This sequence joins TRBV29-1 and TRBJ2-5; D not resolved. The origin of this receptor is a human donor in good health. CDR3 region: CSPSILYGTQYF. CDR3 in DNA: TGCAGCCCTTCTATTCTCTACGGGACCCAGTACTTC.